These 32 T cell receptor beta chains came from one sample sequenced in a study of blood T cells in healthy people across ages (dated by TCRdb to 2014 to 2015). The library relied on 5' RACE. The reads were generated on an Illumina HiSeq 2500. The second PCR ran for about 6 to 11 cycles and used a J-beta primer mix along with a sample-barcoded 5' primer. Using fastp trimming at Q25 and MiXCR clonotype assembly, TCRdb reanalyzed the public sequencing data and kept in-frame beta chains. All rows with the same CDR3 protein become a single entry with the most common DNA and genes. In all, the sample holds about 1.7 million distinct CDR3 sequences, and over 25% of those were seen once. Of the sample, 7.7% falls within the top ten clones. Sequenced sample: blood. The receptors come from a woman in her thirties in good health.

At least ten counts were recorded for this clonotype. In DNA, the CDR3 is TGTGCCACCAGCAGAGATTGGAACATTCAGTACTTC. It is translated as CATSRDWNIQYF. J is TRBJ2-4 and V is TRBV15, with D hard to call. This CDR3 is built from 12 residues. The germline V gene has CDR1 LNHNV and CDR2 YYDKDF (reference sequence). V lost 0 bases, J lost 7 bases, and 4 bases lay in between.

V and J are TRBV2 and TRBJ1-2; 7 nucleotides align to TRBD1. The germline V gene encodes CDR1 SNHLY and CDR2 FYNNEI. After removal of 7 bases from V and 5 bases from J, the junction contained 16 bases not matched to a gene. The CDR3 consists of 16 residues. The CDR3 nucleotides are TGTGCCAGCAACGTGAGACGCGGGACAGAGACTTATGGCTACACCTTC. Residues: CASNVRRGTETYGYTF. The complete variable domain, with remaining parts taken from reference TRBV2 and TRBJ1-2, reads EPEVTQTPSHQVTQMGQEVILRCVPISNHLYFYWYRQILGQKVEFLVSFYNNEISEKSEIFDDQFSVERPDGSNFTLKIRSTKLEDSAMYFCASNVRRGTETYGYTFGSGTRLTVV.

The chain combines TRBV28 with TRBJ2-3; D may be TRBD2 (7 bases). With 4 bases removed from V and 6 bases from J, the gap between germline ends came to 17 bases. This CDR3 is built from 15 residues. CDR1 and CDR2 from the germline V gene are MDHEN and SYDVKM. The CDR3 coding sequence is TGTGCCAGCAGTTCTTGGGGGGGCCCCGAGGATACGCAGTATTTT. It yields the protein CASSSWGGPEDTQYF.

The CDR3: CASSSGAHTYEQYF. In nucleotides, the CDR3 is TGTGCCAGCAGCTCGGGGGCCCATACCTACGAGCAGTACTTC. V and J are TRBV7-9 and TRBJ2-7; the D call may be TRBD1 or TRBD2 (6 bases each). CDR3 length: 14 amino acids. Deletions cut 4 bases from V and 2 bases from J, with 12 bases between. Germline CDR1 reads SEHNR; CDR2 reads FQNEAQ (reference sequence). Based on the CDR3 plus reference TRBV7-9 and TRBJ2-7, the full variable domain is DTGVSQNPRHKITKRGQNVTFRCDPISEHNRLYWYRQTLGQGPEFLTYFQNEAQLEKSRLLSDRFSAERPKGSFSTLEIQRTEQGDSAMYLCASSSGAHTYEQYFGPGTRLTVT.

The chain employs TRBV6-2 or TRBV6-3 and TRBJ1-2; unclear D gene. The CDR3 loop spans 14 amino acids. V lost 5 bases to trimming and J lost 0 bases, with 10 bases between them. CDR1 and CDR2 (germline): MNHEY, SVGEGT. CDR3 DNA sequence: TGTGCCAGCAGTACGGTGAGAGCTAACTATGGCTACACCTTC. It is translated as CASSTVRANYGYTF.

The table lists this clonotype with a few counts. The V gene is TRBV27, the J gene TRBJ2-1; 9 bases fit TRBD2. V was clipped by 0 bases and J by 12 bases; unmatched bases: 3. From germline, CDR1 is MNHEY and CDR2 SMNVEV (reference sequence). The CDR3 is 13 residues long. This CDR3 reads CASSLSLAGVQFF. DNA of the CDR3: TGTGCCAGCAGTTTATCGTTAGCGGGGGTGCAGTTCTTC.

The V gene is TRBV5-1, the J gene TRBJ2-7; the match to TRBD2 covers 9 bases. This CDR3 spans 13 amino acids. Germline CDR1 SGHRS, CDR2 YFSETQ. V shed 1 base and J 5 bases; nucleotides not matched to a gene: 1. The CDR3 region is CASSLPSGNEQYF. CDR3 DNA: TGCGCCAGCAGCTTGCCTAGCGGGAACGAGCAGTACTTC.

This clonotype was picked up many times. The V and J genes are TRBV27 and TRBJ2-1; D not certain. V gave up 4 bases and J gave up 10 bases, with 14 bases separating them. The CDR3 runs to 13 residues. The germline V gene encodes CDR1 MNHEY and CDR2 SMNVEV (reference sequence). The CDR3 nucleotides read TGTGCCAGCAGTTGGGCGGAGCGATTCGAGCAGTTCTTC. Translation gives CASSWAERFEQFF.

There are a few counts of this clonotype. The chain combines TRBV6-2 or TRBV6-3 with TRBJ2-7, with 8 bases matching TRBD2. The CDR3 extends over 15 amino acids. The J segment lost 2 bases and the V segment lost 6 bases, leaving 9 bases of the junction unmatched. The germline V gene has CDR1 MNHEY and CDR2 SVGEGT. The CDR3 region is CASRQRTSRPYEQYF. CDR3 sequence (DNA): TGTGCCAGCAGGCAACGGACTAGCCGTCCCTACGAGCAGTACTTC.

V and J are TRBV4-2 and TRBJ1-1; 7 bases line up with TRBD1. CDR3 length equals 15 residues. CDR1 is LGHNA and CDR2 is YNFKEQ in the germline V gene. J was trimmed by 4 bases and V by 1 base; bases with no gene match: 6. CDR3 in DNA: TGTGCCAGCAGCCAAGCCGGCAGGGGGGGCACTGAAGCTTTCTTT. This gives the protein CASSQAGRGGTEAFF.

J is TRBJ2-1 and V is TRBV5-1, with D possibly TRBD1 on 5 matching bases. The CDR3 sequence is 14 residues long. V lost 0 bases, J lost 5 bases, and 9 bases lay in between. Germline V gives CDR1 SGHRS, CDR2 YFSETQ. CDR3 in amino acids: CASSLADSNNEQFF. For the CDR3, the DNA is TGCGCCAGCAGCTTGGCCGACAGTAACAATGAGCAGTTCTTC.

This clonotype showed up just a few times. The chain recombines TRBV7-3 with TRBJ2-1; the match to TRBD2 covers 9 bases. With 1 base clipped from V and 5 bases from J, the junction kept 3 bases outside the gene matches. The germline gives CDR1 SGHTA, CDR2 FQGTGA. There are 15 residues in the CDR3. The CDR3 DNA is TGTGCCAGCAGCTTAAGCGGGGGGGCCCACAATGAGCAGTTCTTC. Translated, it gives CASSLSGGAHNEQFF.

The CDR3 DNA follows: TGTGCCAGCTCACCACCGGACTGGGCTCCCAAGTCCTACGAGCAGTACTTC. Translated, it gives CASSPPDWAPKSYEQYF. The J gene is TRBJ2-7, the V gene TRBV18, with a weak D call TRBD2 (5 bases). CDR1 and CDR2 from the germline V gene are KGHSH and LQKENI. The CDR3 extends over 17 amino acids. V was trimmed by 0 bases and J by 1 base, leaving 16 bases between them.

The rearrangement links TRBV6-2 or TRBV6-3 to TRBJ2-1; the D gene is possibly TRBD2 (7 bases). From germline, CDR1 is MNHEY and CDR2 SVGEGT. V was pared by 0 bases and J by 7 bases, with 13 bases between. This CDR3 spans 15 amino acids. The DNA for the CDR3 is TGTGCCAGCAGTTACTCTGCGGGGAGGGGGAATGAGCAGTTCTTC. Protein product: CASSYSAGRGNEQFF.

DNA for the CDR3: TGTGCCAGCAGTACTCAAGACAGGGCGAACACCGGGGAGCTGTTTTTT. This sequence encodes CASSTQDRANTGELFF. The rearrangement links TRBV6-6 to TRBJ2-2; 7 nucleotides align to TRBD1. The CDR3 contains 16 residues. CDR1 is MNHNY, CDR2 SVGAGI, per germline (reference sequence). V shed 5 bases, J shed 0 bases, and the junction held 6 bases outside the gene matches.

The chain has TRBV5-1 and TRBJ1-6; 7 nucleotides align to TRBD1. The CDR3 extends over 13 amino acids. Germline values: CDR1 SGHRS, CDR2 YFSETQ. The V and J ends lost 4 bases and 8 bases, in that order; junction bases with no gene match: 3. The CDR3 region has the DNA TGCGCCAGCAGCGCGGACAGGTATTCACCCCTCCACTTT. Amino acid sequence: CASSADRYSPLHF.

This clonotype has more than one count but fewer than ten. The V and J genes are TRBV20-1 and TRBJ2-5, with 9 bases aligning to TRBD2. Germline CDR1 DFQATT, CDR2 SNEGSKA (reference sequence). This CDR3 comprises 13 residues. With V trimmed by 6 bases and J by 6 bases, 8 bases remained unmatched. The CDR3 region is CSAYAGGHKTQYF. The CDR3 DNA sequence: TGCAGTGCCTATGCGGGGGGGCATAAGACCCAGTACTTC.

The chain is built from TRBV12-3 or TRBV12-4 and TRBJ2-2; TRBD1 or TRBD2 may be the D gene (5 bases each). With 9 bases removed from V and 4 bases from J, the gap between germline ends came to 15 bases. The CDR3 runs 14 residues. The DNA of the CDR3 is TGTGCCAGTTCCGGGACCCGAGTCACCGGGGAGCTGTTTTTT. Its translation is CASSGTRVTGELFF.

This clonotype was counted once. The chain carries TRBV6-2 or TRBV6-3 and TRBJ1-5; D gene unclear. The V gene lost 4 bases and the J gene lost 8 bases, with 9 bases spanning the gap. Per the germline V gene, CDR1 is MNHEY and CDR2 is SVGEGT. The CDR3 runs 12 residues. The CDR3 DNA is TGTGCCAGCAGTTCCCAGCTGGAGCCCCAGCATTTT. It encodes CASSSQLEPQHF.

This clonotype was observed a handful of times. V is TRBV29-1 and J is TRBJ2-1; 9 bases fit TRBD1. The CDR3 runs 13 residues. CDR1 and CDR2 from the germline V gene are SQVTM and ANQGSEA. V was pared by 5 bases and J by 7 bases, with 6 bases of the junction left unmatched. The DNA of the CDR3 is TGCAGCGTTAAGGGACAGGGTGTGAATGAGCAGTTCTTC. It is translated as CSVKGQGVNEQFF.

Comment on this clonotype: A read error is possible here, since a much larger clone lies one base away. The chain uses TRBV12-5 and TRBJ2-3; D remains ambiguous. V lost 1 base and J 7 bases, leaving 3 bases between the germline ends. CDR1 LGHNT and CDR2 FRNRAP come from the germline V gene. The CDR3 runs 11 residues. CDR3 in amino acids: CASGLGNTQYF. DNA of the CDR3: TGTGCTAGTGGTTTGGGGAATACGCAGTATTTT.

This clonotype was seen just once. This sequence may be a read error, since a much larger clone differs from it by one base. The chain links TRBV20-1 to TRBJ2-7; 8 bases agree with TRBD2. V shed 3 bases and J 4 bases; nucleotides not matched to a gene: 11. This CDR3 is built from 15 residues. CDR1 and CDR2 from the germline V gene are DFQATT and SNEGSKA (reference sequence). DNA for the CDR3: TGCAGTGCTAGTGCCGAAAGCGGGAGCGGTTACGAGCAGTACGTC. Translation: CSASAESGSGYEQYV.

This sequence joins TRBV9 and TRBJ2-1, with 9 positions matching TRBD2. This CDR3 is built from 15 residues. Germline V gene lookup returns CDR1 SGDLS and CDR2 YYNGEE. Trimming at V came to 0 bases and at J to 4 bases, leaving 2 bases not matched to a gene. The CDR3 sequence is CASSVELAGYNEQFF. DNA for the CDR3: TGTGCCAGCAGCGTAGAGCTAGCGGGATACAATGAGCAGTTCTTC.

The chain links TRBV5-1 to TRBJ2-4, with 11 bases identical to TRBD1. The CDR3 is 13 residues long. J lost 10 bases, V lost 4 bases, and 4 bases had no gene match. CDR1 and CDR2 from the germline V gene are SGHRS and YFSETQ. In DNA, the CDR3 is TGCGCCAGCAGCGAGGGACAGGGGGTAATTCAGTACTTC. This codes for CASSEGQGVIQYF. Complete variable domain (other parts from reference TRBV5-1 and TRBJ2-4): KAGVTQTPRYLIKTRGQQVTLSCSPISGHRSVSWYQQTPGQGLQFLFEYFSETQRNKGNFPGRFSGRQFSNSRSEMNVSTLELGDSALYLCASSEGQGVIQYFGAGTRLSVL.

This rearrangement joins TRBV5-1 to TRBJ2-1; TRBD2 is a possible D gene (5 bases). With 4 bases removed from V and 8 bases from J, the gap between germline ends came to 16 bases. The CDR3 covers 14 residues. CDR1 and CDR2 (germline): SGHRS, YFSETQ. CDR3 nucleotide sequence: TGCGCCAGCAGCGACGGTTCACCACTAGATGAGCAGTTCTTC. It yields the protein CASSDGSPLDEQFF.

The rearrangement uses TRBV29-1 and TRBJ2-5; D is undetermined. The CDR3 length is 15 residues. Germline assignment: CDR1 SQVTM and CDR2 ANQGSEA. The V gene lost 2 bases and the J gene lost 0 bases, with 13 bases spanning the gap. For the CDR3, the DNA is TGCAGCGTTGAATTATTTACCGGAGACCAAGAGACCCAGTACTTC. Translating it yields CSVELFTGDQETQYF.

The genes are TRBV12-3 or TRBV12-4 and TRBJ2-7; 7 bases are a match to TRBD1. The CDR3 has 17 residues. V shed 2 bases and J 3 bases; nucleotides not matched to a gene: 13. The DNA for the CDR3 is TGTGCCAGCAGTTTAAGGAATACAGGGGTCGCCTTCTACGAGCAGTACTTC. It encodes CASSLRNTGVAFYEQYF.

Comments on this clonotype: Since no conserved phenylalanine or tryptophan closes the CDR3, a read error is the likely cause. J is TRBJ1-1 and V is TRBV9; no definite D call. V was clipped by 0 bases and J by 0 bases, with 6 bases between them. The CDR3 length is 14 residues. CDR1 is SGDLS and CDR2 is YYNGEE in the germline V gene. The CDR3 is CASSVGGVNTEAFL. CDR3 bases: TGTGCCAGCAGCGTAGGCGGAGTGAACACTGAAGCTTTCTTG.

The rearrangement uses TRBV6-4 and TRBJ2-3; D might be TRBD1 or TRBD2, each matching 6 bases. The CDR3 is 12 amino acids. V was pared by 5 bases and J by 8 bases, with 11 bases between. The V gene's germline CDR1 is MRHNA and CDR2 SNTAGT. The DNA for the CDR3 is TGTGCCAGCAGTCCCTGGGGGGCTACGCAGTATTTT. Its translation is CASSPWGATQYF.

V and J are TRBV29-1 and TRBJ2-1; 11 bases align to TRBD2. Trimming cost V 3 bases and J 4 bases; bases outside gene matches: 8. The CDR3 consists of 16 residues. The germline V gene encodes CDR1 SQVTM and CDR2 ANQGSEA. The CDR3 region has the DNA TGCAGCGTTGAGGGGGCCGGGACTAGCGGTTACAATGAGCAGTTCTTC. This sequence encodes CSVEGAGTSGYNEQFF.

This clonotype has only a few counts. The chain employs TRBV6-5 and TRBJ2-2; a possible D gene is TRBD2 (5 bases). The CDR3 is 14 residues long. The V gene's germline CDR1 is MNHEY and CDR2 SVGAGI. Between the trimmed V and J ends, which lost 6 bases and 5 bases, there was a span of 13 bases. This CDR3 is CASRGLLATGELFF. The DNA for the CDR3 is TGTGCCAGCAGAGGACTCTTGGCGACCGGGGAGCTGTTTTTT.

V usage is TRBV9 and J usage is TRBJ2-3, with a weak D call TRBD2 (6 bases). Trimming pared 2 bases from V and 6 bases from J, leaving 13 bases between. CDR3 size: 14 residues. The germline CDR1 and CDR2 sequences are SGDLS and YYNGEE. Here the CDR3 DNA reads TGTGCCAGCAGCGTTGGACTACAAACTGATACGCAGTATTTT. Translating gives CASSVGLQTDTQYF.